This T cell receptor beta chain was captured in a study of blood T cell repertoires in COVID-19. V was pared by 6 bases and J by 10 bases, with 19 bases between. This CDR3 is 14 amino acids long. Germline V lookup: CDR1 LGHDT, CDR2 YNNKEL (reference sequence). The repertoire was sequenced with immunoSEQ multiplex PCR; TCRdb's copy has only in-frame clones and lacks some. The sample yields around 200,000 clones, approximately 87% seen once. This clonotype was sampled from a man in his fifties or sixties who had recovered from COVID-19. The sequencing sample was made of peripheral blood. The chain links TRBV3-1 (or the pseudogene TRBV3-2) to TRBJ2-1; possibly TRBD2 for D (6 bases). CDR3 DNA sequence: TGTGCCAGCAGTCCAGCAGTACTAGCAGTGGAGCAGTTCTTC. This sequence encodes CASSPAVLAVEQFF.